This TCR beta chain was sequenced in a study of T cell repertoires in cytomegalovirus infection. About the study: Public TCR beta signatures provided an indication of both CMV infection and a matching HLA type. Notes on the study in general: Public TCR beta family frequency separated CMV-and-HLA carriers, including in an independent cohort. What dominated the ex vivo response were HLA-C-restricted CMV-specific TCR beta clonotypes.

TCRdb re-analysed the reads in MiXCR, keeping a single row per CDR3 protein. The data hold approximately 730,000 distinct CDR3 sequences, with around 30% observed a single time. This clonotype showed up many times. The antigen remains undetermined. V lost 4 bases to trimming and J lost 0 bases, with 19 bases between them. There are 19 residues in the CDR3. Germline V gives CDR1 SGHTA, CDR2 FQGNSA. The TCR originated in a human donor in good health (CMV status not recorded). Some clones in this sample may be carry-over from other donors' samples. Sequences were derived from cultured PBMCs, sampled from culture after CMV antigen stimulation. The chain has TRBV7-2 and TRBJ2-6; D uncertain. The CDR3 loop reads CASSSYLSFPPSGANVLTF. The CDR3 DNA sequence: TGTGCCAGCAGCTCTTACCTTAGCTTTCCCCCCTCTGGGGCCAACGTCCTGACTTTC.